This T cell receptor beta chain was sequenced in a study of T cell repertoires in cytomegalovirus infection. Study results and limitations: HLA-C-restricted TCR beta clonotypes specific for CMV led the ex vivo response.

From germline, CDR1 is MNHEY and CDR2 SVGEGT. Trimming removed 7 bases from V and 3 bases from J, with 14 bases in between. CDR3 length: 14 amino acids. A note on this clonotype: Antigen specificity is unknown.

TCRdb reprocessed the reads with MiXCR, giving one entry per CDR3 protein. The sample has around 55,000 distinct CDR3 sequences, about a fifth seen once. Sequenced here: CD8+ T cells from cultured PBMCs, sampled from culture after CMV antigen stimulation. This TCR was sampled from a human donor in good health (CMV status not recorded). Some clones in this sample may be carry-over from other donors' samples. V is TRBV6-2 or TRBV6-3 and J is TRBJ2-3; D ambiguous. This chain's CDR3 is CASTPRRTTDTQYF. CDR3 bases: TGTGCCAGCACCCCTCGTCGCACGACAGATACGCAGTATTTT.